This TCR beta chain was identified in a study of shared clonotypes between healthy human individuals (dated by TCRdb to about 2020). About the full investigation: A few men and two women, aged 18 to 49 years, made up the cohort. For each donor, CD4 naive and CD4 memory were each given three plates, CD8 naive was given two plates, and CD8 memory was given one plate. Blood TCR repertoires of five healthy adults were deeply sequenced to estimate repertoire size and the extent of clonotype sharing between individuals. Libraries were prepared and TCR repertoires were sequenced by different laboratories using diverse techniques, in order to increase sequencing depth and limit assay-specific biases. Per donor, leukapheresis produced somewhere between about 0.9 and 9.5 billion PBMCs.

CD8 naive samples were CD45RO-negative cells positively selected for CCR7, giving a CD45RA+CCR7+ population that excluded TemRA cells. The donors were healthy, HIV-negative adults with no recently reported acute infections or vaccinations. Every donor was a Caucasian adult residing in Nashville, Tennessee, USA. Blood was obtained by leukapheresis, after which PBMCs were separated by Ficoll-Histopaque density gradient centrifugation and cryopreserved in liquid nitrogen vapor phase. Purity and quantity of every magnetically sorted T cell population were checked by analytical flow cytometry. From each sorted fraction, genomic DNA was isolated and quantified by UV absorbance on a Nanodrop 2000c. Spanning cysteine to phenylalanine, the CDR3 consists of 13 amino acids. The only DNA kept is the CDR3, 39 bases in frame from the first base. At the junction V is shortened by 5 bases and J by 6 bases, with 13 bases in between. CDR1 and CDR2 are drawn from the germline V gene (reference sequence): MNHEY, SMNVEV.

General study outcomes and caveats: Higher generation probabilities were observed for clonotypes shared by all four sorted-subset donors than for non-shared clonotypes. Sampling was limited to blood, and TCR repertoires in tissue likely differ from TCR repertoires in blood. Sharing across a few donors was observed for approximately 5% of naive CD4, over 3% of naive CD8, about 2.3% of memory CD4, and roughly 0.4% of memory CD8 clonotypes. Because the study included only a small number of donors, the genetic and exposure-history diversity represented was limited. Even with the large sequencing depth, rarefaction of the sorted-subset datasets indicated that sequencing was incomplete. Based on pairwise subsampling, the degree of clonotype sharing among donors was expected to be affected by sequencing depth. Naive subsets generally had larger estimated clonotype richness than memory subsets.

Using the deep immunoSEQ assay, TCR CDR3 regions were amplified from genomic DNA by multiplex PCR. Extracted genomic DNA from each cell subset was distributed evenly across all wells of several immunoSEQ 96-well plates, and each plate was treated as a replicate. For sorted subsets, each replicate PCR was loaded with 200 ng genomic DNA, equivalent to 30,000 or so T cell genomes. Purified libraries were measured with a Qubit 3.0 fluorometer, size-checked on a Bioanalyzer 2100, and measured again with the KAPA Library Quantification kit. A separate single-read 150-cycle Illumina NextSeq 550 flow cell was used to sequence each immunoSEQ 96-well plate. The original methods were these. Because the immunoSEQ output held only junctional sequences and lacked quality scores, the filtering could not match the filtering applied to full-length reads. To assign V/J genes and CDR3, sequences were annotated using PyIR, a Python wrapper for IgBLAST v1.9, with IMGT germline references. Reads were filtered out if the reads had weak V/J assignments (E-value above 1e-6), no CDR3, stop codons, out-of-frame junctions, or ambiguous translated residues. A V3J clonotype was defined by an identical inferred V gene, J gene, and CDR3 amino acid sequence. Percentage overlap between repertoires was calculated by dividing the number of shared unique clonotypes by the size of the smaller repertoire. Richness of each repertoire was evaluated using RTK rarefaction, the Chao1 estimator, and Recon v2.1 estimates of unobserved clonotypes. OLGA was used to compute generation probabilities for all TCRbeta clonotypes that the gDNA method yielded from four donors. The immuneACCESS repertoire file appears here via TCRdb, limited to in-frame rearrangements. These files lack a portion of the clones; in checked studies, under half of the deficit traces to unresolved V genes, and the cause of the others is not known. V and J calls and clone size are given by that table; D and trimming were obtained from the DNA. Counted in this sample were more than 2 million clones; around 95% of them appeared once. The biggest ten clones account for approximately 1.6% of the sample.

Concerning this clone itself: This clone's antigen is unknown. No quality values exist for individual bases; no much larger clone is one base distant. At the DNA level, this CDR3 is encoded by other sequences in the same sample as well.

This sequence uses TRBV27 and TRBJ1-2, with a weak D call of TRBD1 (5 bases match). Sequencing used naive CD8+ T cells from PBMCs. The cell subset or site label of this sample denotes: CD45RA+CCR7+. The clonotype comes from a man between 18 and 29 years old in good health. Some clones in this sample may be carry-over from other donors' samples. The CDR3 region reads CASSLGRGDGYTF. Here is the DNA: TGTGCCAGCAGTCTCGGACGAGGGGATGGCTACACCTTC.